These 27 T cell receptor beta chains originate from one sample sequenced in a study of cytomegalovirus exposure and HLA in healthy donors. The PCR employed 60 Vbeta primers together with 13 Jbeta primers. Some clones are missing from TCRdb's copy, which holds only in-frame ones; the method was immunoSEQ multiplex PCR. The profile shows approximately 250,000 clones, just under 80% of them singletons. The specimen sequenced was PBMCs. Receptors originate from a boy aged 5-17 years in good health and CMV-seronegative.

J is TRBJ1-2 and V is TRBV15; TRBD1 matches 8 bases. Germline V gives CDR1 LNHNV, CDR2 YYDKDF (reference sequence). The V and J ends lost 1 base and 2 bases, in that order; junction bases with no gene match: 12. The CDR3 length is 18 residues. CDR3 sequence (DNA): TGTGCCACCAGCAGAGGGGTAGGTTCCGGGACAGGCAACTATGGCTACACCTTC. Protein: CATSRGVGSGTGNYGYTF.

The chain combines TRBV6-5 with TRBJ2-7; D call uncertain. Trimming shortened V by 6 bases and J by 6 bases, and 12 bases separated the two germline ends. Germline CDR1 is MNHEY and CDR2 is SVGAGI. CDR3 size: 12 residues. CDR3 sequence: CASSRDISEQYF. The CDR3 DNA reads TGTGCCAGCAGCCGAGATATTTCCGAGCAGTACTTC.

The rearrangement uses TRBV7-3 and TRBJ1-2, with D perhaps matching TRBD1 (6 bases). The V end lost 1 base, the J end lost 8 bases, and 20 bases lay between the germline ends. Germline V CDR1 and CDR2: SGHTA, FQGTGA. The CDR3 consists of 16 residues. The CDR3 here is CASSLSPGNRVWGYTF. In DNA form, the CDR3 reads TGTGCCAGCAGCTTAAGTCCGGGCAACAGGGTGTGGGGCTACACCTTC. The whole variable domain, remainder taken from reference TRBV7-3 and TRBJ1-2, is GAGVSQTPSNKVTEKGKYVELRCDPISGHTALYWYRQSLGQGPEFLIYFQGTGAADDSGLPNDRFFAVRPEGSVSTLKIQRTERGDSAVYLCASSLSPGNRVWGYTFGSGTRLTVV.

This clone was detected a few times. The chain recombines TRBV6-5 with TRBJ2-5, with D perhaps matching TRBD1 (5 bases). Judging by the DNA end, TRBJ2-7 fits better; the J call may be wrong. The germline V gene has CDR1 MNHEY and CDR2 SVGAGI. The CDR3 contains 13 residues. The CDR3 DNA reads TGTGCCAGCAGTAGGGGCGGCCTCTACGAGCAGTACTTC. It codes for CASSRGGLYEQYF.

This clone has just one count. V gene TRBV7-9 combines with J gene TRBJ2-7; D possibly corresponds to TRBD2 (7 bases). The CDR3 sequence is 15 residues long. The V gene's germline CDR1 is SEHNR and CDR2 FQNEAQ (reference sequence). The V end was cut by 5 bases, the J end by 3 bases, with 17 bases between. In nucleotides, the CDR3 is TGTGCCAGCAGCCCCGGAGGGGGGGCCAGCTACGAGCAGTACTTC. Protein product: CASSPGGGASYEQYF.

The rearrangement links TRBV11-2 to TRBJ1-4; 9 bases fit TRBD1. The length of the CDR3 is 14 residues. The ends lost 4 bases at V and 8 bases at J; junction bases unmatched: 5. Germline loops: CDR1 SGHAT, CDR2 FQNNGV. CDR3 in DNA: TGTGCCAGCAGCTGGGGGACAGGGAAAGAAAAACTGTTTTTT. Protein product: CASSWGTGKEKLFF.

A word on this clone: At one boundary the junction diverges from the germline segment, which might be a read error. Other DNA sequences in this sample translate to the same CDR3. V usage is TRBV10-3 and J usage is TRBJ2-3; perhaps TRBD2 as D (6 bases). Germline CDR1 ENHRY, CDR2 SYGVKD. The CDR3 runs 15 residues. For the CDR3, the DNA is TGTGCCATCAGTGACCATAAGGGACTCCCAGATACACAGTATTTT. Protein: CAISDHKGLPDTQYF.

A few counts support this clone. The V and J genes are TRBV6-5 and TRBJ1-4; D remains ambiguous. V lost 2 bases and J lost 8, with 15 bases in between. CDR1 and CDR2 from the germline V gene are MNHEY and SVGAGI. The CDR3 totals 15 residues. The DNA for the CDR3 is TGTGCCAGCAGTTACCAGGTTTCAAGTGGAGAAAAACTGTTTTTT. Translation: CASSYQVSSGEKLFF.

The chain is built from TRBV19 and TRBJ2-6; tentative D call: TRBD1 (8 bases). The V end was cut by 1 base, the J end by 2 bases, with 12 bases between. Germline loops: CDR1 LNHDA, CDR2 SQIVND (reference sequence). The CDR3 spans 17 residues. This CDR3 reads CASSIGQGTTGANVLTF. The CDR3 DNA reads as TGTGCCAGTAGTATAGGACAGGGGACTACTGGGGCCAACGTCCTGACTTTC.

The rearrangement uses TRBV4-1 and TRBJ2-2; 9 bases fit TRBD2. The CDR3 runs to 17 residues. V trimming: 4 bases; J trimming: 3 bases; junction bases outside the gene matches: 9. Germline CDR1 reads MGHRA; CDR2 reads YSYEKL. The CDR3 DNA reads TGCGCCAGCAGCCGTACCGGGACTAGCAAATACACCGGGGAGCTGTTTTTT. Protein sequence: CASSRTGTSKYTGELFF.

J is TRBJ2-2 and V is TRBV9; weak D call: TRBD2 (6 bases). The V and J ends lost 4 bases and 5 bases respectively, with 12 bases between them. Germline loops: CDR1 SGDLS, CDR2 YYNGEE. This CDR3 is built from 14 residues. The CDR3 DNA follows: TGTGCCAGCAGCTTGGCGGGGAGGACCGGGGAGCTGTTTTTT. It specifies CASSLAGRTGELFF.

V is TRBV5-4 and J is TRBJ2-7; TRBD2 matches at 8 bases. The V gene end was trimmed by 4 bases and the J gene end by 6 bases; junction bases not matched to a gene: 9. This CDR3 comprises 14 residues. Germline CDR1 SGHNT, CDR2 YYREEE (reference sequence). The CDR3 DNA reads TGTGCCAGCAGCCCCAGGACTAGCTCTACCGAGCAGTACTTC. Translation gives CASSPRTSSTEQYF.

This clone came up a few times. The chain is built from TRBV5-1 and TRBJ2-7; 8 nucleotides line up with TRBD1. The length of the CDR3 is 14 residues. Germline CDR1 SGHRS, CDR2 YFSETQ. The J segment lost 5 bases and the V segment lost 5 bases, leaving 9 bases of the junction unmatched. The CDR3 sequence is CASRAPDRADEQYF. CDR3 DNA sequence: TGCGCCAGCAGGGCCCCGGACAGGGCAGACGAGCAGTACTTC.

The chain uses TRBV10-1 and TRBJ2-3; 13 nucleotides line up with TRBD2. This CDR3 is built from 17 residues. The V and J ends lost 3 bases and 2 bases, in that order; junction bases with no gene match: 5. The germline V gene encodes CDR1 WNHNN and CDR2 SYGVQD (reference sequence). Here the CDR3 DNA reads TGCGCCAGCAGTGAATTAGGACTAGCGGGAGTCACAGATACGCAGTATTTT. Translated: CASSELGLAGVTDTQYF.

This rearrangement joins TRBV6-1 to TRBJ2-7, with TRBD1 identical over 7 bases. V was clipped by 1 base and J by 6 bases; unmatched bases: 15. The CDR3 extends over 17 amino acids. Germline CDR1 MNHNS, CDR2 SASEGT. The CDR3 spells CASSEVAKTRQGGEQYF. The CDR3 bases are TGTGCCAGCAGTGAAGTAGCTAAGACGAGACAGGGCGGCGAGCAGTACTTC.

V usage is TRBV19 and J usage is TRBJ1-2; perhaps TRBD1 as D (5 bases). V lost 7 bases, J lost 0 bases, and 15 bases lay in between. The CDR3 has 15 residues. The germline gives CDR1 LNHDA, CDR2 SQIVND (reference sequence). The CDR3 spells CASKNTQTANYGYTF. The CDR3 DNA sequence: TGTGCCAGTAAAAACACCCAGACAGCTAACTATGGCTACACCTTC.

The sample holds a few counts of this clone. The chain recombines TRBV5-1 with TRBJ1-1; 10 nucleotides align to TRBD1. This CDR3 contains 16 residues. Trimming at V came to 2 bases and at J to 4 bases, leaving 8 bases not matched to a gene. CDR1 and CDR2 (germline): SGHRS, YFSETQ. CDR3 protein: CASSFGGGQGITEAFF. Written as DNA, the CDR3 is TGCGCCAGCAGCTTTGGAGGGGGACAGGGGATCACTGAAGCTTTCTTT.

CDR3 in amino acids: CASSTGAPEAFF. The CDR3 nucleotides are TGTGCCAGCTCAACAGGGGCCCCTGAAGCTTTCTTT. The V gene is TRBV18, the J gene TRBJ1-1; 7 nucleotides line up with TRBD1. The germline V gene encodes CDR1 KGHSH and CDR2 LQKENI. Trimming removed 5 bases from V and 6 bases from J; junction bases left unmatched: 3. The CDR3 spans 12 residues.

V and J are TRBV5-1 and TRBJ1-1; D unclear. The V end lost 1 base, the J end lost 3 bases, and 13 bases lay between the germline ends. The CDR3 is 15 amino acids. Germline CDR1 reads SGHRS; CDR2 reads YFSETQ. The CDR3 region is CASSLTRVRDTEAFF. The CDR3 bases are TGCGCCAGCAGCTTGACTCGCGTGCGGGACACTGAAGCTTTCTTT.

The rearrangement links TRBV6-5 to TRBJ1-2; no definite D call. This CDR3 region has 13 residues. V shed 3 bases and J shed 7 bases, with 12 bases lying between them. CDR1 MNHEY and CDR2 SVGAGI come from the germline V gene. CDR3 sequence (DNA): TGTGCCAGCAGTTATCGTGAAACTAGTGGCTACACCTTC. Translating it yields CASSYRETSGYTF.

The V gene is TRBV6-1, the J gene TRBJ2-3; 7 nucleotides agree with TRBD2. The CDR3 has 16 residues. Germline CDR1 MNHNS, CDR2 SASEGT. Germline trimming cut 2 bases from V and 2 bases from J; bases unmatched to any gene: 7. The CDR3: CASSERGGQITDTQYF. CDR3 bases: TGTGCCAGCAGTGAACGGGGAGGGCAGATCACAGATACGCAGTATTTT.

The chain carries TRBV5-5 and TRBJ1-5, with 9 bases fitting TRBD1. From germline, CDR1 is SGHKS and CDR2 YYEKEE (reference sequence). Unmatched junction bases numbered 17, after V lost 4 bases and J lost 0 bases. The CDR3 contains 20 residues. CDR3 nucleotide sequence: TGTGCCAGCAGCCCAACTCTAACCGGACAGGGGAGGATTAGCAATCAGCCCCAGCATTTT. This codes for CASSPTLTGQGRISNQPQHF.

The J gene is TRBJ2-3, the V gene TRBV5-4; D is uncertain. CDR3 size: 16 residues. The V end lost 2 bases, the J end lost 0 bases, and 13 bases lay between the germline ends. Germline V gene data show CDR1 as SGHNT and CDR2 as YYREEE (reference sequence). This CDR3 is CASSFSLRGSTDTQYF. The DNA for the CDR3 is TGTGCCAGCAGCTTTTCCCTCCGAGGCAGCACAGATACGCAGTATTTT.

This rearrangement joins TRBV5-8 to TRBJ1-6, with D possibly matching TRBD1 (6 bases). The V and J ends lost 5 bases and 9 bases respectively, with 21 bases between them. Germline CDR1 is SGHTS and CDR2 is YDEGEE. This CDR3 contains 16 residues. The CDR3 region has the DNA TGTGCCAGCAGGGGGGCCGCGGGCCCGGGGATTTCACCCCTCCACTTT. This sequence encodes CASRGAAGPGISPLHF.

This sequence joins TRBV11-3 and TRBJ2-1; TRBD2 aligns across 10 bases. J gave up 0 bases and V 5 bases, and 4 bases lay outside the gene matches. Germline V gives CDR1 SGHNT, CDR2 YENEEA. The CDR3 has 16 residues. The CDR3 loop is CASSPLAGGSYNEQFF. The CDR3 nucleotides are TGTGCCAGCAGCCCCTTAGCGGGGGGCTCCTACAATGAGCAGTTCTTC.

This clone was counted between two and nine times. This chain links TRBV10-1 with TRBJ1-4, with D perhaps matching TRBD1 (6 bases). The CDR3 has 14 residues. Trimming took 8 bases from V and 4 from J, leaving 14 bases between them. Germline CDR1 and CDR2: WNHNN and SYGVQD (reference sequence). This CDR3 is CASPNRDDNEKLFF. In DNA, the CDR3 is TGCGCCAGCCCAAACAGGGACGATAATGAAAAACTGTTTTTT.

This clone was observed once. Other nucleotide sequences in the sample specify the same CDR3. This chain joins TRBV7-2 and TRBJ1-3; D perhaps matches TRBD1 (5 bases). CDR3 length: 16 amino acids. Germline V CDR1 and CDR2: SGHTA, FQGNSA. Trimming took off 1 base at V and 0 bases at J, with 10 bases between the two ends. Here the CDR3 reads CASSLVGGSSGNTIYF. The CDR3 nucleotides read TGTGCCAGCAGCTTAGTGGGGGGTAGCTCTGGAAACACCATATATTTT.